This T cell receptor beta chain derives from a study of Ad26.COV2.S vaccination and SARS-CoV-2 variants (dated by TCRdb to about 2021). With respect to the entire study: Vaccine-arm donors were drawn from COV1001, a multicentre, randomized, double-blind, placebo-controlled phase I-IIa trial of Ad26.COV2.S in healthy adults. Ad26.COV2.S was administered intramuscularly at 5 x 10^10 or 1 x 10^11 viral particles, either as a single shot or as two shots given 56 days apart. The specificity and breadth of SARS-CoV-2-reactive T cell receptors after Ad26.COV2.S vaccination were assessed by TCRbeta repertoire sequencing. A total of some 30 samples were included in the TCR-sequenced set, comprising roughly 20 Ad26.COV2.S vaccine recipients, 5 placebo recipients and 8 SARS-CoV-2 convalescent individuals. Trial participants were randomized into five groups of five, in which low-dose or high-dose Ad26.COV2.S was given once or twice, or placebo was given on both occasions. Throughout the experiments and outcome assessment, investigators stayed blinded to trial group allocation. The paper's findings and limits, for the study overall: It was noted by the authors that total T cell responses may have been underestimated by the TCR breadth and depth analyses. Comparable non-spike TCR breadth was observed between vaccine and placebo recipients, consistent with only spike being contained in the vaccine. Comparing responses between vaccine doses or regimens was not something the study was powered to do. Ad26.COV2.S recipients had higher spike-specific TCR breadth than placebo recipients (P = 0.0014). Substantial breadth of spike-specific CD8+ and CD4+ T cell responses was reported after vaccination.

The label giving this sample's treatment or condition can be read as: 15 to 20 received Ad26.COV2.S at low or high dose, single or two shots; 5 received placebo; per-sample allocation not given. For vaccine and placebo recipients, repertoires were sequenced using samples collected on day 63 after the first injection. Between 29 July and 7 August 2020, Cohort 1b enrolled fewer than 30 adults aged 18-55 years at one site in Boston, USA. Ad26.COV2.S consisted of a replication-incompetent adenovirus type 26 vector by which a prefusion-stabilized SARS-CoV-2 spike protein from the original Wuhan strain was expressed. The germline V gene encodes CDR1 WSHSY and CDR2 SAAADI. At the junction V is shortened by 3 bases and J by 0 bases; bases outside the gene matches: 10. The CDR3 has 18 amino acids, counting the end cysteine and phenylalanine. The CDR3 DNA has 54 bases and is translated from base 1. The immunoSEQ Assay was the method used to sequence TCRbeta CDR3 regions. After extraction, genomic DNA underwent amplification by bias-controlled multiplex PCR, followed by high-throughput sequencing. As for the authors' bioinformatics: To quantify the absolute abundance of every unique TCRbeta CDR3 region, sequences were collapsed and filtered. T cell fraction was estimated by normalization of TCRbeta template counts to usable DNA, with usable DNA being measured through amplification of reference genes present in all nucleated cells. Repertoire TCRs were annotated as SARS-CoV-2-specific by exact matching of V gene, CDR3 amino acid sequence and J gene to a known reactive TCR set. The reference SARS-CoV-2 TCR set was obtained from MIRA and was filtered for enrichment in COVID-19-positive ImmuneCODE repertoires, whereby public or cross-reactive TCRs were removed. Based on the MIRA antigens, annotated TCRs were further analysed at the level of specific ORF or position within ORF. Depth was the summed frequency of annotated unique rearrangements, while breadth was defined as annotated unique rearrangements over total unique productive rearrangements. TCR breadth was compared between groups using two-sided Wilcoxon rank-sum tests. TCRdb limited this immuneACCESS table to in-frame rearrangements with V and J called. A share of clones is missing; checked studies link under half to unresolved V genes, and the rest is unexplained. That table supplies the V and J calls and clone size; D and trimming were determined from the DNA. Present in this sample are about 350,000 clones, roughly 89% of which were seen just once. In total, the top ten clones hold approximately 5% of the sample.

To note about this clone: Its antigen is unknown. Qualities for individual bases were not recorded, and no much larger clone is one base off.

The sample consisted of peripheral blood, taken in a trial of Ad26.COV2.S vaccine versus placebo. Recombination linked TRBV10-2 to TRBJ2-2; 7 central bases correspond to TRBD2. The source is a person aged 18-65 years who received the Ad26.COV2.S COVID-19 vaccine or a placebo. The nucleotides read TGCGCCAGCAGTGATCGTCTAGCGGTACTTGCGAACACCGGGGAGCTGTTTTTT. Translated, it reads CASSDRLAVLANTGELFF.